The 23 T cell receptor beta chains given below trace back to one sample, sequenced in a study of blood T cell repertoires in COVID-19. TCRdb keeps only in-frame clones here, not all; method: immunoSEQ multiplex PCR. The profile shows roughly 260,000 clones, roughly four fifths of them singletons. The sample comprised peripheral blood. These receptors all stem from an older woman with acute or convalescent COVID-19.

A remark on this clone: This same CDR3 is encoded by further DNA sequences in the sample. V is TRBV12-3 or TRBV12-4 and J is TRBJ1-2, with D perhaps matching TRBD1 (6 bases). The CDR3 extends over 13 amino acids. The V and J ends lost 5 bases and 4 bases respectively, with 11 bases between them. This chain's CDR3 is CASSPTGIYGYTF. CDR3 bases: TGTGCCAGCAGTCCTACAGGGATCTATGGCTACACCTTC.

The chain couples TRBV6-5 to TRBJ1-5; D is ambiguous. Looked up from germline, CDR1 is MNHEY and CDR2 is SVGAGI. Trimming left V 7 bases short and J 4 bases short, with 5 bases between. The CDR3 sequence is 11 residues long. CDR3 protein: CASKENQPQHF. The CDR3 DNA reads as TGTGCCAGCAAGGAGAATCAGCCCCAGCATTTT.

The chain links TRBV12-3 or TRBV12-4 to TRBJ1-1; maybe TRBD1 (5 bases). Trimming cost V 7 bases and J 4 bases, with 13 bases left between them. This CDR3 is built from 13 residues. The DNA for the CDR3 is TGTGCCAGCACCAGCCCCGGGGGCACTGAAGCTTTCTTT. Amino acids: CASTSPGGTEAFF.

Only one count was recorded for this clone. The rearrangement links TRBV6-2 or TRBV6-3 to TRBJ2-2; 11 bases match TRBD1. The CDR3 totals 14 residues. The V segment lost 6 bases and the J segment 6 bases; nucleotides outside the gene matches: 3. In germline, CDR1 is MNHEY, CDR2 SVGEGT. This CDR3 reads CASSRDRGAGELFF. The CDR3 DNA reads TGTGCCAGCAGCCGGGACAGGGGGGCCGGGGAGCTGTTTTTT.

The chain links TRBV21-1 to TRBJ1-3; the DNA was not used to check the table's D call, TRBD1. TRBV21-1 is assigned pseudogene status. This CDR3 has 17 residues. CDR3 nucleotides: TGTGCCAGCAGCAAAATGAGAGCAGGGGACTCTGGAAACACCATATATTTT. Encoded protein: CASSKMRAGDSGNTIYF.

This clone was detected a few times. The chain has TRBV4-3 and TRBJ1-1; the D gene is possibly TRBD1 (6 bases). V lost 4 bases, J lost 5 bases, and 14 bases lay in between. The CDR3 is 14 residues long. Per the germline V gene, CDR1 is LGHNA and CDR2 is YSLEER. CDR3 amino acids: CASSPGQRGTEAFF. CDR3 coding DNA: TGCGCCAGCAGCCCAGGACAGCGGGGTACTGAAGCTTTCTTT.

For this clone: Within the sample, other DNA sequences also encode this same CDR3. The CDR3 DNA is TGCGCCAGCAGCTTGCCCGGGACGGGGGGCGAAAAACTGTTTTTT. Its protein product is CASSLPGTGGEKLFF. This rearrangement joins TRBV5-1 to TRBJ1-4, with a possible D match to TRBD1 (6 bases). This CDR3 has 15 amino acids. The ends were cut back, 1 base at V and 8 bases at J, with 15 bases in the middle. Germline CDR1 and CDR2: SGHRS and YFSETQ.

The V gene is TRBV4-1, the J gene TRBJ1-2; no reliable D call. With 0 bases removed from V and 5 bases from J, the gap between germline ends came to 10 bases. In germline, CDR1 is MGHRA, CDR2 YSYEKL. The CDR3 is 14 amino acids. The CDR3: CASSQELSPYGYTF. DNA of the CDR3: TGCGCCAGCAGCCAAGAATTGAGCCCTTATGGCTACACCTTC.

V is TRBV5-1 and J is TRBJ2-2; 14 nucleotides align to TRBD2. The CDR3 has 17 residues. V lost 4 bases, J lost 4 bases, and 6 bases stayed unmatched. Per the germline V gene, CDR1 is SGHRS and CDR2 is YFSETQ. CDR3 sequence (DNA): TGCGCCAGCAGCCGGGACGGACTAGCGGGGGGCACCGGGGAGCTGTTTTTT. This codes for CASSRDGLAGGTGELFF.

This rearrangement joins TRBV5-4 to TRBJ1-2; possibly TRBD1 for D (6 bases). Looked up from germline, CDR1 is SGHNT and CDR2 is YYREEE (reference sequence). CDR3 length equals 13 residues. V gave up 6 bases and J gave up 4 bases, with 13 bases separating them. The CDR3 is CASTDGTSYGYTF. The CDR3 nucleotides read TGTGCCAGCACCGACGGGACAAGCTATGGCTACACCTTC.

This clone has only one observation. Because the CDR3's place on the DNA is in doubt, the DNA is left out and the CDR3 is given as listed by TCRdb. This rearrangement joins TRBV6-5 to TRBJ2-5; no DNA check was done on the table's D call, TRBD2. Germline CDR1 is MNHEY and CDR2 is SVGAGI. The CDR3 totals 14 residues, both ends included. CDR3 sequence: CASSILEGRGTQYF.

This clone was recorded a few times. The V gene is TRBV4-3, the J gene TRBJ1-3, with D possibly TRBD1 on 5 matching bases. The V gene lost 0 bases and the J gene lost 0 bases, with 15 bases spanning the gap. This CDR3 contains 18 residues. Germline V gene data show CDR1 as LGHNA and CDR2 as YSLEER. The CDR3 reads CASSQEEANRNSGNTIYF. The CDR3 DNA sequence: TGCGCCAGCAGCCAAGAAGAAGCCAACAGGAACTCTGGAAACACCATATATTTT.

This chain connects TRBV2 to TRBJ1-6; the D gene is possibly TRBD1 (6 bases). Germline-derived CDR1 and CDR2 are SNHLY and FYNNEI. With 7 bases removed from V and 2 bases from J, the gap between germline ends came to 12 bases. The CDR3 is 15 residues long. The CDR3 coding sequence is TGTGCCAGCACTGATGGGGGCGCCTATAATTCACCCCTCCACTTT. Protein product: CASTDGGAYNSPLHF. Looking up the rest from reference TRBV2 and TRBJ1-6 gives the full variable domain: EPEVTQTPSHQVTQMGQEVILRCVPISNHLYFYWYRQILGQKVEFLVSFYNNEISEKSEIFDDQFSVERPDGSNFTLKIRSTKLEDSAMYFCASTDGGAYNSPLHFGNGTRLTVT.

The J gene is TRBJ1-6, the V gene TRBV9, with a tentative D call TRBD1 (6 bases). Trimming took off 4 bases at V and 5 bases at J, with 16 bases between the two ends. Per germline, CDR1 SGDLS and CDR2 YYNGEE. The CDR3 spans 16 residues. The CDR3, as DNA: TGTGCCAGCAGCCCGTACAGGGCCCTTCATAATTCACCCCTCCACTTT. Translated, it gives CASSPYRALHNSPLHF. Drawing the rest from reference TRBV9 and TRBJ1-6, the complete variable domain is DSGVTQTPKHLITATGQRVTLRCSPRSGDLSVYWYQQSLDQGLQFLIQYYNGEERAKGNILERFSAQQFPDLHSELNLSSLELGDSALYFCASSPYRALHNSPLHFGNGTRLTVT.

V is TRBV19 and J is TRBJ2-2; tentative D call: TRBD1 (6 bases). Germline lookup yields CDR1 LNHDA and CDR2 SQIVND (reference sequence). The V gene lost 8 bases and the J gene lost 2 bases, with 12 bases spanning the gap. The CDR3 contains 14 residues. CDR3 bases: TGTGCCAGTCAGGGGTCAGTCAACACCGGGGAGCTGTTTTTT. Amino acids: CASQGSVNTGELFF.

J is TRBJ2-5 and V is TRBV9, with a possible D match to TRBD2 (7 bases). The ends were cut back, 4 bases at V and 4 bases at J, with 17 bases in the middle. Per the germline V gene, CDR1 is SGDLS and CDR2 is YYNGEE. This CDR3 is 15 amino acids long. The CDR3 DNA sequence: TGTGCCAGCAGCTCCACTGGGGGGGGCAGAGAGACCCAGTACTTC. It encodes CASSSTGGGRETQYF.

The V and J genes are TRBV3-1 (or the pseudogene TRBV3-2) and TRBJ1-6; 8 bases line up with TRBD1. CDR1 is LGHDT and CDR2 is YNNKEL in the germline V gene (reference sequence). The V gene end was trimmed by 4 bases and the J gene end by 10 bases; junction bases not matched to a gene: 6. The CDR3 contains 14 residues. The chain's CDR3 is CASSPDRDVSPLHF. CDR3 DNA: TGTGCCAGCAGCCCGGACAGGGACGTGTCACCCCTCCACTTT.

This chain uses TRBV4-1 with TRBJ2-1; D possibly corresponds to TRBD2 (6 bases). CDR3 length: 15 residues. Germline values: CDR1 MGHRA, CDR2 YSYEKL. V gave up 0 bases and J gave up 6 bases, with 12 bases separating them. The DNA for the CDR3 is TGCGCCAGCAGCCAAGAGGGGACGCGGGGCAATGAGCAGTTCTTC. Protein: CASSQEGTRGNEQFF.

The chain couples TRBV28 to TRBJ1-3; D is ambiguous. V lost 3 bases and J 4 bases, leaving 4 bases between the germline ends. The CDR3 has 12 residues. CDR1 and CDR2 (germline): MDHEN, SYDVKM. The CDR3 coding sequence is TGTGCCAGCAGTTTTTCGGGAAACACCATATATTTT. Translated, it gives CASSFSGNTIYF.

Written as DNA, the CDR3 is TGTGCCAGCATCCCGGGTCCATACTTCCTCTCTGGGGCCAACGTCCTGACTTTC. Translating gives CASIPGPYFLSGANVLTF. The chain has TRBV5-8 and TRBJ2-6; D not resolved. The CDR3 consists of 18 residues. Germline CDR1 reads SGHTS; CDR2 reads YDEGEE. The V end was cut by 6 bases, the J end by 0 bases, with 19 bases between.

The chain carries TRBV21-1 and TRBJ2-7; the table's D call, TRBD1, has no DNA check behind it. TRBV21-1 is termed a pseudogene. The CDR3 spans 15 residues. CDR3 amino acids: CASRPGQELTYEQYF. For the CDR3, the DNA is TGTGCCAGCAGGCCCGGACAGGAACTTACCTACGAGCAGTACTTC.

V usage is TRBV7-2 and J usage is TRBJ1-6, with D possibly being TRBD1 (6 bases). CDR1 and CDR2 from the germline V gene are SGHTA and FQGNSA. The CDR3 consists of 16 residues. Deletions cut 5 bases from V and 0 bases from J, with 11 bases between. The CDR3 loop is CASSPQGSSYNSPLHF. Here the CDR3 DNA reads TGTGCCAGCAGCCCACAGGGTAGCTCCTATAATTCACCCCTCCACTTT.

For this clone: The same CDR3 can be traced to other DNA sequences in this sample. The V call is TRBV12-3 or TRBV12-4, the J call TRBJ1-2; TRBD1 aligns across 7 bases. The CDR3 runs to 13 residues. The V segment lost 3 bases and the J segment 2 bases; nucleotides outside the gene matches: 0. Here the CDR3 reads CASSLGQNYGYTF. CDR3 nucleotide sequence: TGTGCCAGCAGTTTGGGACAGAACTATGGCTACACCTTC.